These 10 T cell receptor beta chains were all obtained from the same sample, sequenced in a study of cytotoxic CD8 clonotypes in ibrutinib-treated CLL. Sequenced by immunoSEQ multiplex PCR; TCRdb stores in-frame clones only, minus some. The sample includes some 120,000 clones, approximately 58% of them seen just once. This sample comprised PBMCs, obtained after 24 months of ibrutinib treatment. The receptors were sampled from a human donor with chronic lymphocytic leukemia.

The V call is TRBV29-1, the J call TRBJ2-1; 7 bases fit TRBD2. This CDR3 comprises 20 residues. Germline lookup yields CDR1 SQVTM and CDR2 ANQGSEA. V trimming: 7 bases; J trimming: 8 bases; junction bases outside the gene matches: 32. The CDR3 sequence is CSAAVRSEKSGTKFVYEQFF. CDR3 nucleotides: TGCAGCGCGGCGGTCCGATCAGAGAAGTCCGGGACTAAGTTCGTCTATGAGCAGTTCTTC.

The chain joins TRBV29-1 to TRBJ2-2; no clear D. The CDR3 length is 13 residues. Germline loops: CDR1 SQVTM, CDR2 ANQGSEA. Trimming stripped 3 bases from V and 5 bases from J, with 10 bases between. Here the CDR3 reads CSVEEQKTGELFF. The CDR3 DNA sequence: TGCAGCGTTGAGGAGCAGAAGACCGGGGAGCTGTTTTTT.

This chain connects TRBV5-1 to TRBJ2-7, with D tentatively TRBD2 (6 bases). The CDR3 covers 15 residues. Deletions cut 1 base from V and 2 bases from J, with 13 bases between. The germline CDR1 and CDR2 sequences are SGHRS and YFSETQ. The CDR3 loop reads CASSLPRGGAYEQYF. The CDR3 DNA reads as TGCGCCAGCAGCTTGCCACGGGGCGGGGCCTACGAGCAGTACTTC.

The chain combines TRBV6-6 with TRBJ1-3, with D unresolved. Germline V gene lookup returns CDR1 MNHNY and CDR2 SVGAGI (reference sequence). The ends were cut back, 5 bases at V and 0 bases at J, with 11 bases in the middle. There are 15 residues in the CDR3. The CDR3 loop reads CASSKKVSSGNTIYF. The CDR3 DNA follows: TGTGCCAGCAGTAAGAAGGTAAGCTCTGGAAACACCATATATTTT.

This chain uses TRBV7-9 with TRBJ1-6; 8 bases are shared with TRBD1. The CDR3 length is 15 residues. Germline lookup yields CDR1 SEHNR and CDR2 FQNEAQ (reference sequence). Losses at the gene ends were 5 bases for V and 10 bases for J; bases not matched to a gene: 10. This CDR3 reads CASSPDGQGGSPLHF. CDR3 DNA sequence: TGTGCCAGCAGCCCCGACGGACAGGGCGGATCACCCCTCCACTTT.

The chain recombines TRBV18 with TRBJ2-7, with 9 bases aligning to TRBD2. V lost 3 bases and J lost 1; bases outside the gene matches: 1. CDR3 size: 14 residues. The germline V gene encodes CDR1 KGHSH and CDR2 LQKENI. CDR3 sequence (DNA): TGTGCCAGCTCACCGGGACTAGCTTCCTACGAGCAGTACTTC. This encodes CASSPGLASYEQYF.

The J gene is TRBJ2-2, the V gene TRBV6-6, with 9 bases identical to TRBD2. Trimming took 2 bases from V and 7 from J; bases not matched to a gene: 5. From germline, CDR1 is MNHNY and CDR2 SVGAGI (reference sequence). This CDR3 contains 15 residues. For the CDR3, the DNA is TGTGCCAGCAGTTACGAGCGGGGGGCCAACGGGGAGCTGTTTTTT. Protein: CASSYERGANGELFF.

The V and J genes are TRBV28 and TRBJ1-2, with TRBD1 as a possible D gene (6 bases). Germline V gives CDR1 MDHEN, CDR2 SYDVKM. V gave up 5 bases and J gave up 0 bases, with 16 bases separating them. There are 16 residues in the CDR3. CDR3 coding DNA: TGTGCCAGCAGTCCGGGACAATTTCCTTCTAACTATGGCTACACCTTC. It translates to CASSPGQFPSNYGYTF.

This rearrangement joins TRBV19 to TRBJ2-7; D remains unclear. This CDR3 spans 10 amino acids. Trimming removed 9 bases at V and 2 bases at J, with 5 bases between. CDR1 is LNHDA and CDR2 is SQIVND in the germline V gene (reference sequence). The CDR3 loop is CASGTYEQYF. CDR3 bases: TGTGCCAGCGGAACCTACGAGCAGTACTTC.

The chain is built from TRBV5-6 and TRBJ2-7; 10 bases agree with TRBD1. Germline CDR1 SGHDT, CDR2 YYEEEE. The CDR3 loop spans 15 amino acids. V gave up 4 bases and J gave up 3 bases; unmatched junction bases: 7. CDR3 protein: CASSEDRGKVYEQYF. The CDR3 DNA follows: TGTGCCAGCAGCGAGGACAGGGGGAAGGTCTACGAGCAGTACTTC.